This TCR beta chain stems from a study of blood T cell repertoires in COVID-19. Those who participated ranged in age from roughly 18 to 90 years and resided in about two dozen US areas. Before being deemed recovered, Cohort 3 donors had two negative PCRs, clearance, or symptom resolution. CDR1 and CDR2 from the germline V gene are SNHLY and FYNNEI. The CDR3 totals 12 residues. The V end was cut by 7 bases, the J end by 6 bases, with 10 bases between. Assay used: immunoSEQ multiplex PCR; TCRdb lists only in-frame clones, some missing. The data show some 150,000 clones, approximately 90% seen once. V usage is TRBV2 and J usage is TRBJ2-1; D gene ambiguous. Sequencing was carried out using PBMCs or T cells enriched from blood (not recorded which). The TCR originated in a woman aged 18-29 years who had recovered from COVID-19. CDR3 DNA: TGTGCCAGCAATGGCGGCCTCAATGAGCAGTTCTTC. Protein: CASNGGLNEQFF. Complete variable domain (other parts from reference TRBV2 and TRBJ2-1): EPEVTQTPSHQVTQMGQEVILRCVPISNHLYFYWYRQILGQKVEFLVSFYNNEISEKSEIFDDQFSVERPDGSNFTLKIRSTKLEDSAMYFCASNGGLNEQFFGPGTRLTVL.